The next 9 T cell receptor beta chains were all read from a single sample in a study of PD-1 blockade in classical Hodgkin lymphoma. This table comes from immunoSEQ multiplex PCR, and its TCRdb copy is limited to in-frame clones, with some not included. Seen here are about 40,000 clones, around 86% observed once, and the top ten hold 7% to 9.5%. Every patient experienced relapse after autologous stem cell transplantation, and brentuximab vedotin exposure varied. Sample: peripheral blood mononuclear cells (PBMCs), taken at baseline. The receptors here all came from a human donor with classical Hodgkin lymphoma.

The V gene is TRBV6-5, the J gene TRBJ2-1, with TRBD2 matching over 7 bases. With 4 bases clipped from V and 6 bases from J, the junction kept 9 bases outside the gene matches. The CDR3 sequence is 15 residues long. Per germline, CDR1 MNHEY and CDR2 SVGAGI. CDR3 in DNA: TGTGCCAGCAGTTGGGGGAGGGGCGGTGGCAATGAGCAGTTCTTC. Protein: CASSWGRGGGNEQFF.

In regard to this clone: The junction shows a germline mismatch at one end, possibly a read error. The V call is TRBV7-2, the J call TRBJ1-5; no clear D. This CDR3 has 13 amino acids. From germline, CDR1 is SGHTA and CDR2 FQGNSA. The CDR3: CASSLYSDQPQHF. The CDR3, as DNA: TGTGCCAGCAGCTTATATAGCGATCAGCCCCAGCATTTT.

This clone has a handful of counts. J is TRBJ2-1 and V is TRBV9; perhaps TRBD2 as D (6 bases). The CDR3 spans 16 residues. Germline V gives CDR1 SGDLS, CDR2 YYNGEE. V was shortened by 4 bases and J by 0 bases, with 14 bases between the two germline ends. CDR3 amino acids: CASSPIGTASYNEQFF. CDR3 bases: TGTGCCAGCAGCCCCATCGGGACTGCCTCCTACAATGAGCAGTTCTTC.

The V call is TRBV7-9, the J call TRBJ1-5; tentative D call: TRBD1 (6 bases). This CDR3 contains 16 residues. The germline V and J ends were trimmed by 5 bases and 0 bases, with 14 bases remaining between them. Germline lookup yields CDR1 SEHNR and CDR2 FQNEAQ (reference sequence). The chain's CDR3 is CASSPGAALSNQPQHF. The CDR3 DNA is TGTGCCAGCAGCCCAGGGGCCGCACTTAGCAATCAGCCCCAGCATTTT.

The chain links TRBV19 to TRBJ2-7; 8 bases match TRBD1. The length of the CDR3 is 15 residues. V was pared by 10 bases and J by 3 bases, with 14 bases of the junction left unmatched. Germline values: CDR1 LNHDA, CDR2 SQIVND (reference sequence). Written as DNA, the CDR3 is TGTGCCACCCCGGCCCGGACAGGGCCCTTCTACGAGCAGTACTTC. This gives the protein CATPARTGPFYEQYF.

This chain joins TRBV14 and TRBJ2-7; 7 bases line up with TRBD1. The V gene end was trimmed by 1 base and the J gene end by 3 bases; junction bases not matched to a gene: 0. The CDR3 runs to 13 residues. Germline V gene sequence: CDR1 SGHDN, CDR2 FVKESK. The CDR3, as DNA: TGTGCCAGCAGCCAAGGACAGGGCTACGAGCAGTACTTC. The encoded protein is CASSQGQGYEQYF.

J is TRBJ2-3 and V is TRBV6-4; 10 nucleotides agree with TRBD1. Germline values: CDR1 MRHNA, CDR2 SNTAGT. The CDR3 contains 16 residues. Trimming at V came to 6 bases and at J to 0 bases, leaving 6 bases not matched to a gene. The CDR3 loop is CASSLGTGVSTDTQYF. The DNA for the CDR3 is TGTGCCAGCAGCCTCGGGACAGGGGTCAGCACAGATACGCAGTATTTT.

This chain uses TRBV5-1 with TRBJ2-7; TRBD2 might be the D (5 bases). Germline CDR1 is SGHRS and CDR2 is YFSETQ. V shed 0 bases and J shed 2 bases, with 9 bases lying between them. The CDR3 consists of 14 residues. The CDR3 region is CASSLDDYTYEQYF. Here the CDR3 DNA reads TGCGCCAGCAGCTTGGACGACTACACCTACGAGCAGTACTTC.

The chain links TRBV29-1 to TRBJ1-2; no clear D gene. The CDR3 is made up of 12 amino acids. Germline assignment: CDR1 SQVTM and CDR2 ANQGSEA. Trimming removed 0 bases at V and 8 bases at J, with 10 bases between. The CDR3 sequence: CSVEDSVEGYTF. The CDR3 coding sequence is TGCAGCGTTGAAGATTCGGTGGAGGGCTACACCTTC.